The source of this T cell receptor beta chain is a study of shared clonotypes between healthy human individuals. For the study at large: The cohort had two women and a few men, ages 18 to 49.

Donors, healthy HIV-negative adults, lacked recent acute infections or vaccinations. 250 to 300 ng DNA, some 30,000 T cell genomes, went into unsorted PBMC replicate PCRs. Scientists sequenced DNA from unsorted PBMC on ten immunoSEQ deep assay plates. Sequenced by immunoSEQ multiplex PCR; TCRdb stores in-frame clones only, minus some. The sample gives about 450,000 clones, roughly 77% of which show up once; roughly 13% is in the top ten. V shed 3 bases and J shed 5 bases, with 16 bases lying between them. CDR1 KGHSH and CDR2 LQKENI come from the germline V gene. This CDR3 is built from 15 residues. Material: PBMCs. This clonotype was sampled from a woman aged 40 to 50 in good health. Some clones in this sample may be carry-over from other donors' samples. The chain recombines TRBV18 with TRBJ1-2; D possibly corresponds to TRBD1 (5 bases). The CDR3 protein is CASSPSREWGYGYTF. The CDR3 DNA sequence: TGTGCCAGCTCACCGTCCCGGGAATGGGGGTATGGCTACACCTTC.